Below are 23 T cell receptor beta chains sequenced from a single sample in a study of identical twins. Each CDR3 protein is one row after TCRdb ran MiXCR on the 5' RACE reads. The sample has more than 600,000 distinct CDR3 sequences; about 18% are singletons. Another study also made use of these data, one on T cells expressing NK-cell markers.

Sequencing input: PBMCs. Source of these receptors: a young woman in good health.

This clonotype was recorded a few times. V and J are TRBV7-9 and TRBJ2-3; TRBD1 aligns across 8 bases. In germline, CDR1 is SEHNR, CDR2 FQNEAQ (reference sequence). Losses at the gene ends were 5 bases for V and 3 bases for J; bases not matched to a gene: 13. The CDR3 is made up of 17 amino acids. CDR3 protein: CASSGRFGTGGTDTQYF. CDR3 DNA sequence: TGTGCCAGCAGCGGGCGCTTTGGGACAGGTGGTACAGATACGCAGTATTTT. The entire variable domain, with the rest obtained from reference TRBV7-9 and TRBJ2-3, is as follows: DTGVSQNPRHKITKRGQNVTFRCDPISEHNRLYWYRQTLGQGPEFLTYFQNEAQLEKSRLLSDRFSAERPKGSFSTLEIQRTEQGDSAMYLCASSGRFGTGGTDTQYFGPGTRLTVL.

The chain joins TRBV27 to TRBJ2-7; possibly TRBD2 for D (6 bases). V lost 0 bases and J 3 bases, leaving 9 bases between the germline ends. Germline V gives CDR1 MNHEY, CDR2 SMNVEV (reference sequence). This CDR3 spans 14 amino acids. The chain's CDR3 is CASSLSGLGYEQYF. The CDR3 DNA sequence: TGTGCCAGCAGTTTATCGGGACTCGGCTACGAGCAGTACTTC.

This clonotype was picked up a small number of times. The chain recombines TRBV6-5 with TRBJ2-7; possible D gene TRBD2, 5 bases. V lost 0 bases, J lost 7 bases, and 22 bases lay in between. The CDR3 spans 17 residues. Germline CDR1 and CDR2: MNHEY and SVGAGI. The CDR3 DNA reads TGTGCCAGCAGTTACTCAGGTCCCGCGGGTGGGGTCGGGGAGCAGTACTTC. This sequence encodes CASSYSGPAGGVGEQYF.

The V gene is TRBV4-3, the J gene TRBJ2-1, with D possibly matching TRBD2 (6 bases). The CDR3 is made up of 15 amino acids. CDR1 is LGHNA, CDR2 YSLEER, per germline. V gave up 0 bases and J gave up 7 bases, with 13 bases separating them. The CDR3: CASSQDPGSRNEQFF. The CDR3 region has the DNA TGCGCCAGCAGCCAAGATCCCGGGAGTCGAAATGAGCAGTTCTTC.

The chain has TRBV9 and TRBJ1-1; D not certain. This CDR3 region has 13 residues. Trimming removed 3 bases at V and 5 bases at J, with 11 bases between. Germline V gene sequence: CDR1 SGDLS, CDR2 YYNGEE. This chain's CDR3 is CASSAIGWTEAFF. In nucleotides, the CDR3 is TGTGCCAGCAGCGCAATCGGTTGGACTGAAGCTTTCTTT.

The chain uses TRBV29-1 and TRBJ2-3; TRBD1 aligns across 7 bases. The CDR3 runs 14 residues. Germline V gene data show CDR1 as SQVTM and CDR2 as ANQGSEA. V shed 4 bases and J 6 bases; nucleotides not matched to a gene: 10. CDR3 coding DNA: TGCAGCGTTGCATCCGGGACAGCAGACGATACGCAGTATTTT. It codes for CSVASGTADDTQYF.

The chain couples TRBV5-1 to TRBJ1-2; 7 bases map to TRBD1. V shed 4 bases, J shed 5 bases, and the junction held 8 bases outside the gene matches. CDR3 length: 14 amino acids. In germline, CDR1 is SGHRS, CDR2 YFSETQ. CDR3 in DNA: TGCGCCAGCAGCAAGGCCCAGGGGGAATATGGCTACACCTTC. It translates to CASSKAQGEYGYTF.

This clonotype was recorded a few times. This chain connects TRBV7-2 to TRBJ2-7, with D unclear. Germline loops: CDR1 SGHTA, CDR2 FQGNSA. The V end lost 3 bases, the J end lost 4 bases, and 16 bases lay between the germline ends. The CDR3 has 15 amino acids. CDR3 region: CASSLNPSGGYEQYF. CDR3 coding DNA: TGTGCCAGCAGCTTGAACCCCAGTGGCGGTTACGAGCAGTACTTC.

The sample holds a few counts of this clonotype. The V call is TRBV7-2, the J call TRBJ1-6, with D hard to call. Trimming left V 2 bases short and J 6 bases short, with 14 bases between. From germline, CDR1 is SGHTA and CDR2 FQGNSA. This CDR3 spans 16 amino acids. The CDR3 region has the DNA TGTGCCAGCAGCTTACGTTCTGTGGGTGGTAATTCACCCCTCCACTTT. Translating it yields CASSLRSVGGNSPLHF.

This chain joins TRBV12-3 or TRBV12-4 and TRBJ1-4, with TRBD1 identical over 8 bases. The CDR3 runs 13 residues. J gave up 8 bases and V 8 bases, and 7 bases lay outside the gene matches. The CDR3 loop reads CASFRDRREKLFF. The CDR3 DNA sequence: TGTGCCAGCTTCCGGGACAGGAGGGAAAAACTGTTTTTT.

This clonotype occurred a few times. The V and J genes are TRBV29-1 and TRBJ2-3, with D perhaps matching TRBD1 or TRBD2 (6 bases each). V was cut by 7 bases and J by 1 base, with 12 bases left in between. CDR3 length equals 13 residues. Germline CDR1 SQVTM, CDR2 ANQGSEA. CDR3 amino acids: CSGGAWGTDTQYF. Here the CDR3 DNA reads TGCAGCGGGGGGGCCTGGGGCACAGATACGCAGTATTTT.

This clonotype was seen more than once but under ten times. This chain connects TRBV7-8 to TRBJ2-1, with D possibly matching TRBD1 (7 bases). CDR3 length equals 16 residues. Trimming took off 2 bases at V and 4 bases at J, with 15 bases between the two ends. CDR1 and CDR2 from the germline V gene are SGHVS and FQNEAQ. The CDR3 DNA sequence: TGTGCCAGCAGCTTACCAGGGGGGACGACTTACAATGAGCAGTTCTTC. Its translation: CASSLPGGTTYNEQFF. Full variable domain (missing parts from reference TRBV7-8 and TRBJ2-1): GAGVSQSPRYKVAKRGQDVALRCDPISGHVSLFWYQQALGQGPEFLTYFQNEAQLDKSGLPSDRFFAERPEGSVSTLKIQRTQQEDSAVYLCASSLPGGTTYNEQFFGPGTRLTVL.

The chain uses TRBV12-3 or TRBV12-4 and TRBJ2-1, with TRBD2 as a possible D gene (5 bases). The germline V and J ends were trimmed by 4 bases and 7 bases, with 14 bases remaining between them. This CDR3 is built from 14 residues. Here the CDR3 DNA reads TGTGCCAGCAGTTCCGGACTCAATCGGAATGAGCAGTTCTTC. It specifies CASSSGLNRNEQFF.

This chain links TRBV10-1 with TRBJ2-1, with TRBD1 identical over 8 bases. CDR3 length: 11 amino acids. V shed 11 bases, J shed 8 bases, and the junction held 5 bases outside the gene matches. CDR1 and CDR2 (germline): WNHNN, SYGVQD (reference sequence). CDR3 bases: TGCGCCTCCTCGGACAGGGATGAGCAGTTCTTC. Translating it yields CASSDRDEQFF.

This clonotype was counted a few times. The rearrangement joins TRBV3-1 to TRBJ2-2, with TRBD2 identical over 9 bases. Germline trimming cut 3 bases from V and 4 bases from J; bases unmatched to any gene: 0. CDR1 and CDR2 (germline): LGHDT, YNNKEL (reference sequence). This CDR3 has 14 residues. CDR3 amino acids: CASSQREGTGELFF. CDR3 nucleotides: TGTGCCAGCAGCCAGCGGGAGGGCACCGGGGAGCTGTTTTTT.

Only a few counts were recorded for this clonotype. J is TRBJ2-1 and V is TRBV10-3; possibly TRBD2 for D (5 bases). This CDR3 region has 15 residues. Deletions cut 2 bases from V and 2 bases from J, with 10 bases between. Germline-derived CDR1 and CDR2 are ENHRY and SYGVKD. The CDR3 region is CAISEGEGPYNEQFF. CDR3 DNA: TGTGCCATCAGTGAGGGAGAGGGCCCCTACAATGAGCAGTTCTTC.

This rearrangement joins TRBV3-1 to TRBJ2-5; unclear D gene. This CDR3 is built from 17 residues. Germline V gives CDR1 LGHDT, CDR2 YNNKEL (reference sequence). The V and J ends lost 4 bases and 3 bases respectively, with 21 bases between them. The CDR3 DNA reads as TGTGCCAGCAGCCGTCCCTCGGAAAGTCCGGTGGAAGAGACCCAGTACTTC. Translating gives CASSRPSESPVEETQYF.

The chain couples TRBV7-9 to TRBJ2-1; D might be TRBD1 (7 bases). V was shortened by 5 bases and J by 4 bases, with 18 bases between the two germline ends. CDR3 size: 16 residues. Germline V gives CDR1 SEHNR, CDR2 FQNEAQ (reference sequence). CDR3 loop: CASSPIGGGEYNEQFF. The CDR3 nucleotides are TGTGCCAGCAGCCCCATAGGGGGCGGGGAGTACAATGAGCAGTTCTTC.

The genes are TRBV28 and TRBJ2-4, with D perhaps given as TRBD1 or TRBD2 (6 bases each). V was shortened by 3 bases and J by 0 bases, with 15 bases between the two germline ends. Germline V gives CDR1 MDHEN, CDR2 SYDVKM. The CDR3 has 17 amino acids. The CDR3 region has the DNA TGTGCCAGCAGTTTTTTAGGGGGGACCTTAGCCAAAAACATTCAGTACTTC. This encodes CASSFLGGTLAKNIQYF. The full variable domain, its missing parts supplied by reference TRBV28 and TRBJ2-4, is DVKVTQSSRYLVKRTGEKVFLECVQDMDHENMFWYRQDPGLGLRLIYFSYDVKMKEKGDIPEGYSVSREKKERFSLILESASTNQTSMYLCASSFLGGTLAKNIQYFGAGTRLSVL.

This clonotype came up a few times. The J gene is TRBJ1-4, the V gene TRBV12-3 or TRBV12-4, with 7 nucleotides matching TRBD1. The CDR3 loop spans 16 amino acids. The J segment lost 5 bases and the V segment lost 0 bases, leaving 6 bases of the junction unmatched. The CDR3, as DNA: TGTGCCAGCAGTTTAGCGATCGGGACAGTCAATGAAAAACTGTTTTTT. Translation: CASSLAIGTVNEKLFF.

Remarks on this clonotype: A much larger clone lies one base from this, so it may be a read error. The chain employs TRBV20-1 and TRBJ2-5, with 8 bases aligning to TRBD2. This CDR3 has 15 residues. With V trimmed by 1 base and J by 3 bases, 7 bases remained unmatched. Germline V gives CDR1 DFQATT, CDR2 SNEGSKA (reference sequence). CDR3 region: CSARAPFGGEETQYF. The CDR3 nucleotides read TGCAGTGCTAGAGCACCGTTCGGGGGGGAAGAGACCCAGTACTTC.

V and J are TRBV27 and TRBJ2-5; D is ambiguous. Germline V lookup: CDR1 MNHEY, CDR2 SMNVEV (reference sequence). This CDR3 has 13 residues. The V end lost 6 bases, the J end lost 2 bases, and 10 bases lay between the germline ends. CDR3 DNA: TGTGCCAGCAGCCGGACGGATCAAGAGACCCAGTACTTC. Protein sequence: CASSRTDQETQYF.

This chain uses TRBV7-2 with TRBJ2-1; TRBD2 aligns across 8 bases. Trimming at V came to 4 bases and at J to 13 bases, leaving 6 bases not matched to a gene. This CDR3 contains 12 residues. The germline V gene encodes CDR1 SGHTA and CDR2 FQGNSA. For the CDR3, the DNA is TGTGCCAGCAGCTCTACCGGGACTAGTCAGTTCTTC. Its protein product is CASSSTGTSQFF.